The rows below give T cell receptor beta chains drawn from one sample of a study of T-cell reconstitution after alpha-beta-depleted transplantation in children. TCRdb re-called the PCR reads with MiXCR, one entry per CDR3 protein. Counted here are roughly 90,000 distinct CDR3 sequences, 9% to 15% occurring once; the ten biggest clones make up about 15%. The sample consisted of PBMCs from the stem cell graft donor, taken from the stem cell graft. The receptors derive from a human donor who donated a stem cell graft to a child with inherited bone marrow failure. CDR3s include the opening cysteine and the closing phenylalanine or tryptophan. Each record gives: CDR3 protein, CDR3 DNA, D gene, V gene, clone size, J gene. D genes are given only for firm matches. Clone size is stated in some rows and not others, as once, few, many or a class when expanded.

CSAWVQVSHKNEQFF | TGCAGCGCGTGGGTTCAGGTAAGCCACAAGAATGAGCAGTTCTTC | NA | TRBV29-1 | many | TRBJ2-1
CASSPGQGSRWDTEAFF | TGCGCCAGCAGCCCTGGACAGGGCTCGAGGTGGGACACTGAAGCTTTCTTT | TRBD1 | TRBV5-1 | many | TRBJ1-1
CASSLRGGYGYTF | TGTGCCAGCAGCTTAAGGGGAGGGTACGGCTACACCTTC | NA | TRBV7-2 | many | TRBJ1-2
CASRDGLAITDTQYF | TGTGCCAGCAGGGACGGACTAGCAATCACAGATACGCAGTATTTT | TRBD2 | TRBV6-1 | many | TRBJ2-3
CASSQVVDRVVSGANVLTF | TGTGCCAGCAGCCAGGTAGTCGACAGGGTGGTATCTGGGGCCAACGTCCTGACTTTC | TRBD1 | TRBV3-1 | many | TRBJ2-6
CASSRDNGETQYF | TGTGCCAGCAGTCGGGACAATGGGGAGACCCAGTACTTC | NA | TRBV5-4 | NA | TRBJ2-5
CASSLTGGGYNEQFF | TGTGCCAGCAGTTTAACCGGGGGCGGGTACAATGAGCAGTTCTTC | NA | TRBV12-3/TRBV12-4 | NA | TRBJ2-1
CASSPSTGDPYNEQFF | TGCGCCAGCAGCCCCTCCACAGGGGATCCCTACAATGAGCAGTTCTTC | TRBD1 | TRBV5-1 | NA | TRBJ2-1
CATSSTWGGIYNEQFF | TGTGCCACCAGCTCCACGTGGGGAGGGATCTACAATGAGCAGTTCTTC | TRBD2 | TRBV24-1 | many | TRBJ2-1
CASSPRIASGNEQFF | TGTGCCAGCAGCCCACGGATCGCTAGCGGGAATGAGCAGTTCTTC | TRBD2 | TRBV9 | few | TRBJ2-1
CASSPQPDGLPIGYTF | TGTGCCAGCAGCCCCCAACCGGACGGGCTTCCTATCGGCTACACCTTC | NA | TRBV7-2 | many | TRBJ1-2
CASSIKVWREIDTQYF | TGTGCCAGTAGTATAAAGGTCTGGCGGGAGATCGATACGCAGTATTTT | TRBD2 | TRBV19 | many | TRBJ2-3
CASSSQVGSSSYNEQFF | TGTGCCAGCAGCTCACAGGTTGGGTCGAGCTCCTACAATGAGCAGTTCTTC | NA | TRBV7-9 | NA | TRBJ2-1
CSAPDRGTSGNTIYF | TGCAGTGCGCCGGACAGGGGCACCTCTGGAAACACCATATATTTT | TRBD1 | TRBV20-1 | many | TRBJ1-3
CATSRARGTGNTIYF | TGTGCCACCAGCAGAGCGAGGGGAACTGGAAACACCATATATTTT | NA | TRBV15 | few | TRBJ1-3
CASSLAGVRTEAFF | TGCGCCAGCAGCTTGGCTGGGGTTCGCACTGAAGCTTTCTTT | NA | TRBV5-1 | many | TRBJ1-1